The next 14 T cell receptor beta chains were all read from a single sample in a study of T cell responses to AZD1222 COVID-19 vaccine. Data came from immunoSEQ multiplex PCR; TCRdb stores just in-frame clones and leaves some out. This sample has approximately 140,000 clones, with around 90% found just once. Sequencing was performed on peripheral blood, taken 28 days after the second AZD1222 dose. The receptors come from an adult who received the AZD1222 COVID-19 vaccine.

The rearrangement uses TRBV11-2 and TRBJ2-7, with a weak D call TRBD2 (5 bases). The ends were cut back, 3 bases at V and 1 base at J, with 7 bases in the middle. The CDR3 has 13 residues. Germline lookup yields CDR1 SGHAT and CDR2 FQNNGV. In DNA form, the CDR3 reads TGTGCCAGCAGCTTTACGGGGTCCTACGAGCAGTACGTC. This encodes CASSFTGSYEQYV.

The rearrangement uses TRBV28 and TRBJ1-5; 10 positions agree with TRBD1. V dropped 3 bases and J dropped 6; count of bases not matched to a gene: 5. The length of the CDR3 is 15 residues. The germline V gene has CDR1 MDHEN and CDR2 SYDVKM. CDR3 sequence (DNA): TGTGCCAGCAGTTTCCCGGGACAGGGGCCTCAGCCCCAGCATTTT. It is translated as CASSFPGQGPQPQHF.

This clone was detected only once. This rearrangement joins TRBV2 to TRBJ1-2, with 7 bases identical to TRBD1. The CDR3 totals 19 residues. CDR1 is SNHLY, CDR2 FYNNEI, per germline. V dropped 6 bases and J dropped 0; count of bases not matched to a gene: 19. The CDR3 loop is CASREIFLGQSYSNYGYTF. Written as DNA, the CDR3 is TGTGCCAGCAGGGAAATTTTTTTGGGACAGTCATACTCTAACTATGGCTACACCTTC.

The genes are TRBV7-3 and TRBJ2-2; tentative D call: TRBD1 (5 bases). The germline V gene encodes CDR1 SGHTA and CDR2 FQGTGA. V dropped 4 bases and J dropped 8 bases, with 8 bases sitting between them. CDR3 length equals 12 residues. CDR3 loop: CASSSGMGELFF. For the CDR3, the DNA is TGTGCCAGCAGCTCAGGGATGGGGGAGCTGTTTTTT. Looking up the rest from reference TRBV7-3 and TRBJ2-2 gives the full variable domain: GAGVSQTPSNKVTEKGKYVELRCDPISGHTALYWYRQSLGQGPEFLIYFQGTGAADDSGLPNDRFFAVRPEGSVSTLKIQRTERGDSAVYLCASSSGMGELFFGEGSRLTVL.

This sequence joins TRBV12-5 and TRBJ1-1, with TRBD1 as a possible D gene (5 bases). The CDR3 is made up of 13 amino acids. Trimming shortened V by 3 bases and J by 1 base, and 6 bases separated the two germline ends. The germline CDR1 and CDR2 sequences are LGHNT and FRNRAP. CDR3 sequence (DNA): TGTGCTAGTGGTTTTCAGGGGAACACTGAAGCTTTCTTT. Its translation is CASGFQGNTEAFF.

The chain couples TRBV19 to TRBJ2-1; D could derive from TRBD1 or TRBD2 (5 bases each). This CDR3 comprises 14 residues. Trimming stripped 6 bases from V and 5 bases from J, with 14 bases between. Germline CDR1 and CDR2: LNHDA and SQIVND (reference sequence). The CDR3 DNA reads TGTGCCAGTAGGTTCGGGACGGCAAACAATGAGCAGTTCTTC. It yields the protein CASRFGTANNEQFF.

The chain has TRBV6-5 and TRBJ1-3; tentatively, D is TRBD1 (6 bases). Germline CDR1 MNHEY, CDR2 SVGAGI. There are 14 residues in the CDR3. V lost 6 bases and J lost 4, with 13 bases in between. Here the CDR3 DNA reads TGTGCCAGCAGAGAGGACAGTAACGGAAACACCATATATTTT. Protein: CASREDSNGNTIYF.

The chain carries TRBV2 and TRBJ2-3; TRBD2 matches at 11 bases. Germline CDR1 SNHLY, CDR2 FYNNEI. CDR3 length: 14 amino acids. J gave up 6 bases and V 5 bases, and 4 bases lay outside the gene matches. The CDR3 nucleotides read TGTGCCAGCAGTCCACTAGCGGGGGACGATACGCAGTATTTT. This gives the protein CASSPLAGDDTQYF.

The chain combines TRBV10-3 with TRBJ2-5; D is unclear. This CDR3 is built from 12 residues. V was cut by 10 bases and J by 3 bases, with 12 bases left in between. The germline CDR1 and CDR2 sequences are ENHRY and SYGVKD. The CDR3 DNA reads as TGTGCCACCCGGGCAGGTGAAGAGACCCAGTACTTC. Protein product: CATRAGEETQYF.

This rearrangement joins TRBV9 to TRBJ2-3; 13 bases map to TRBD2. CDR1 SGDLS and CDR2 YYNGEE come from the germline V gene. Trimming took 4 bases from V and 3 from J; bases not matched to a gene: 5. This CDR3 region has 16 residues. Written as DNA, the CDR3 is TGTGCCAGCAGCTCCCGGACTAGCGGGAGTACAGATACGCAGTATTTT. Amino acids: CASSSRTSGSTDTQYF.

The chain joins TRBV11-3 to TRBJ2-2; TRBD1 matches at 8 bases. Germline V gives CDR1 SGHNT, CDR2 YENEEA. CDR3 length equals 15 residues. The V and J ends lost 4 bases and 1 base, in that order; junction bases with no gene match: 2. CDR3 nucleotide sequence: TGTGCCAGCAGCTCCGGACAGGGGAACACCGGGGAGCTGTTTTTT. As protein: CASSSGQGNTGELFF.

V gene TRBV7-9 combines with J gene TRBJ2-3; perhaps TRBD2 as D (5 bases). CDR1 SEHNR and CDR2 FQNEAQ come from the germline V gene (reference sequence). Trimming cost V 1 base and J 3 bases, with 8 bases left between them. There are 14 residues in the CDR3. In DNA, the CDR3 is TGTGCCAGCAGCTTAGATTGGGAGACAGATACGCAGTATTTT. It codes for CASSLDWETDTQYF.

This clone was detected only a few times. The CDR3 loop reads CAISGGQGNTEAFF. CDR3 in DNA: TGTGCCATCAGTGGGGGACAGGGGAACACTGAAGCTTTCTTT. The chain links TRBV10-3 to TRBJ1-1; 9 positions agree with TRBD1. Trimming at V came to 4 bases and at J to 1 base, leaving 1 base not matched to a gene. Germline loops: CDR1 ENHRY, CDR2 SYGVKD. The length of the CDR3 is 14 residues.

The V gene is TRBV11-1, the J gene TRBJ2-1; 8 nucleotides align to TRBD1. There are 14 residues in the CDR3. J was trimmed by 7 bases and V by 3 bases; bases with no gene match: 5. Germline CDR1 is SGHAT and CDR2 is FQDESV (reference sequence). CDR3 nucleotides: TGTGCCAGCAGCTTCAGGGGGCGCAGGAATGAGCAGTTCTTC. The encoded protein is CASSFRGRRNEQFF.